A single T cell receptor (beta chain) is shown here with its context. The target antigen is unknown. The junction departs from the called germline gene at one end, perhaps through a read error. Using a CD8+CD4-CCR7+CD45RA+ phenotype, naive CD8 T cells were sorted. The sample originates from a study of molecular identifiers for immune sequencing clone quantification. Study observations and caveats: Spiked-in Jurkat TCR RNA corresponding to one cell was reported as detectable against approximately 1 million naive cells. Sizes of clones that are highly expanded could be underestimated (if identical TCR molecules share a barcode).

The CDR3 length is 17 residues. CDR1 and CDR2 (germline): SGHVS, FNYEAQ. For bulk TCR libraries, previously described methods and listed TCR primers were used. TCRdb called the PCR reads again in MiXCR, with one record for every CDR3 protein. The table records approximately 680,000 distinct CDR3 sequences, approximately 24% of them present only once. This TCR derives from a human donor in good health. Some libraries in this study had Jurkat cell RNA spiked in. Source material: naive CD8+ T cells from blood, with Jurkat cell RNA spiked in. The sample's subset: FACS-sorted CD8+CD4-CCR7+CD45RA+ naive T cells. This sequence joins TRBV7-6 and TRBJ2-2; 11 bases line up with TRBD2. The CDR3 DNA reads TGTGCCGGCAGCTTAGTGGCTAGCGGGAGGTACACCGGGGAGCTGTTTTTT. It translates to CAGSLVASGRYTGELFF.